The source of this T cell receptor beta chain is a study of shared clonotypes between healthy human individuals. The CDR3 loop spans 13 amino acids. Germline V gene lookup returns CDR1 SGHAT and CDR2 FQNNGV. V shed 5 bases and J shed 1 base, with 8 bases lying between them. Sequencing was performed with immunoSEQ multiplex PCR; in TCRdb, only in-frame clones are kept and a portion is missing. Here the sample spans more than 2,000,000 clones, 85% to 95% being singletons. The sequenced sample consisted of naive CD4+ T cells sorted from blood. Documented subset: CD45RA+ positively selected. This TCR was recovered from a man younger than 35 in good health. This sequence joins TRBV11-2 and TRBJ2-5; D perhaps matches TRBD2 (5 bases). The CDR3 DNA reads TGTGCCAGCAGCATTCGGGGCCAAGAGACCCAGTACTTC. It is translated as CASSIRGQETQYF.